The TCR beta chain under discussion was sequenced for a study of control samples from healthy donors and cancer patients. CDR1 is SGHAT and CDR2 is FQNNGV in the germline V gene. The CDR3 length is 15 residues. Germline trimming cut 5 bases from V and 5 bases from J; bases unmatched to any gene: 10. Profiled with immunoSEQ multiplex PCR; TCRdb holds only in-frame clones, not every one. Of about 150,000 clones in the sample, roughly 94% are singletons; the top ten hold approximately 5.5%. Specimen: blood. This chain connects TRBV11-2 to TRBJ1-1; TRBD1 aligns across 8 bases. The sequence derives from a man aged 35 to 55 in good health. The CDR3 spells CASSPLWTGRTEAFF. The CDR3 DNA reads TGTGCCAGCAGCCCCCTGTGGACAGGGAGGACTGAAGCTTTCTTT. The full variable domain, with the rest looked up from reference TRBV11-2 and TRBJ1-1, is EAGVAQSPRYKIIEKRQSVAFWCNPISGHATLYWYQQILGQGPKLLIQFQNNGVVDDSQLPKDRFSAERLKGVDSTLKIQPAKLEDSAVYLCASSPLWTGRTEAFFGQGTRLTVV.